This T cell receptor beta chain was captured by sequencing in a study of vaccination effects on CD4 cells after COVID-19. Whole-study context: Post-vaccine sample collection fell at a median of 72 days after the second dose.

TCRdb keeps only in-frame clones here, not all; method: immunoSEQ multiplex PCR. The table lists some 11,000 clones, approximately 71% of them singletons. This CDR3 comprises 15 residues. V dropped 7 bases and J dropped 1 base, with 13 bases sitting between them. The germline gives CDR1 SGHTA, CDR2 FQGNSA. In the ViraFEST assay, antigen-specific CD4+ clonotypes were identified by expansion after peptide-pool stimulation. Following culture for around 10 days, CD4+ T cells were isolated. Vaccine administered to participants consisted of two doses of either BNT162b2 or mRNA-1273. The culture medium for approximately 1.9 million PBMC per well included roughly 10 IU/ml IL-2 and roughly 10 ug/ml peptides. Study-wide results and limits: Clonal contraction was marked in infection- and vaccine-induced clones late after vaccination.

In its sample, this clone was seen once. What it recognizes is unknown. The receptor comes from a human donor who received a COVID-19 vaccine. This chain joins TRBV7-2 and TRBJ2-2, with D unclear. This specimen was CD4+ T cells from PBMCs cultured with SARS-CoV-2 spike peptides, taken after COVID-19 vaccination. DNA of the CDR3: TGTGCCAGCACCCACTCGACCGAGAACACCGGGGAGCTGTTTTTT. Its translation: CASTHSTENTGELFF.